These T cell receptor beta chains were read from a single sample in a study of human T cells and chemical hapten exposure. TCRdb re-analysed the RACE reads in MiXCR, keeping a single row per CDR3 protein. The repertoire consists of 65,000 to 95,000 distinct CDR3 sequences, with more than 6.5% occurring once and the leading ten covering roughly 1.4%. The starting material was whole blood, obtained in connection with sensitization to the hapten diphenylcyclopropenone (DPC). The receptors were gathered from a woman younger than 45 with alopecia areata. Some clones in this sample may be carry-over from other donors' samples. Both conserved end residues are part of each CDR3. Each record gives: J gene, V gene, clone size, D gene, CDR3 DNA, CDR3 protein. D genes are given only for firm matches. Clone sizes are given selectively: once, few, many, or a class where the clone is expanded.

TRBJ1-6 | TRBV5-1 | - | TRBD1 | TGCGCCGCGGACGGTTACCGGGACAGAAATAATTCACCCCTCCACTTT | CAADGYRDRNNSPLHF
TRBJ1-3 | TRBV4-2 | many | TRBD1 | TGTGCCAGCAGCCAGAATCCGGGACAGGGATCAGGAAACACCATATATTTT | CASSQNPGQGSGNTIYF
TRBJ2-3 | TRBV5-6 | many | - | TGTGCCAGCAGCCGGCTAGCGTATAGCACAGATACGCAGTATTTT | CASSRLAYSTDTQYF
TRBJ2-3 | TRBV24-1 | - | - | TGTGCCACCAGTCGGGACAGCACAGATACGCAGTATTTT | CATSRDSTDTQYF
TRBJ1-1 | TRBV12-3/TRBV12-4 | - | - | TGTGCCAGCAGTTTTGGTCCAGGCTACACTGAAGCTTTCTTT | CASSFGPGYTEAFF
TRBJ2-5 | TRBV12-3/TRBV12-4 | many | - | TGTGCCAGCAGCCTGGGGGTAGGGGAGACCCAGTACTTC | CASSLGVGETQYF
TRBJ2-7 | TRBV5-1 | many | - | TGCGCCAGCAGTATGGATAATTCCTACGAGCAGTACTTC | CASSMDNSYEQYF
TRBJ1-6 | TRBV12-3/TRBV12-4 | many | - | TGTGCCAGCAGTTTAGAGGCAGGTGATGGTTCACCCCTCCACTTT | CASSLEAGDGSPLHF
TRBJ1-3 | TRBV2 | - | - | TGTGCCAGCAGTCTAGACACCCCCTCTGGAAACACCATATATTTT | CASSLDTPSGNTIYF
TRBJ1-1 | TRBV18 | - | - | TGTGCCAGCTCACCCCCCGGGAGCACTGAAGCTTTCTTT | CASSPPGSTEAFF
TRBJ1-1 | TRBV13 | - | - | TGTGCCAGCAGCCTTCTACACACTGAAGCTTTCTTT | CASSLLHTEAFF
TRBJ1-1 | TRBV7-9 | few | - | TGTGCCAGCAGCATACCGACAGGCTCCATGAACACTGAAGCTTTCTTT | CASSIPTGSMNTEAFF
TRBJ2-7 | TRBV10-3 | - | TRBD2 | TGTGCCATCAGTGAGCGGGAGGGGAAGAGCCTCAGGGCCTACGAGCAGTACTTC | CAISEREGKSLRAYEQYF
TRBJ2-6 | TRBV7-3 | medium-sized | - | TGTGCCAGCAGCTTAAATATGGGTCTCGATTTAAGCTCTGGGGCCAACGTCCTGACTTTC | CASSLNMGLDLSSGANVLTF
TRBJ2-3 | TRBV24-1 | many | TRBD1 | TGTGCCACCAGTGCCCGGACAGGGGCTGGCACAGATACGCAGTATTTT | CATSARTGAGTDTQYF
TRBJ1-5 | TRBV12-3/TRBV12-4 | - | - | TGTGCCAGCGGATCCCACTCCTCCGGCAATCAGCCCCAGCATTTT | CASGSHSSGNQPQHF
TRBJ1-6 | TRBV28 | many | TRBD1 | TGTGCCAGCAGAAACCGGGACAGAAATTCACCCCTCCACTTT | CASRNRDRNSPLHF
TRBJ2-2 | TRBV7-2 | few | - | TGTGCCAGCAGCTTACTGATTGGGTACCCCGGGGAGCTGTTTTTT | CASSLLIGYPGELFF
TRBJ1-2 | TRBV10-3 | few | - | TGTGCCATCAGTGAGATGAAGGGTATCTATGGCTACACCTTC | CAISEMKGIYGYTF
TRBJ1-2 | TRBV11-2 | - | - | TGTGCCAGCAGCTTACGTAGGAACTATGGCTACACCTTC | CASSLRRNYGYTF
TRBJ1-1 | TRBV7-2 | - | TRBD1 | TGTGCCAGCAGCCCGGGGACAGAGAACACTGAAGCTTTCTTT | CASSPGTENTEAFF
TRBJ2-1 | TRBV2 | few | - | TGTGCCAGCCAACTAGGGGGGGGGGCCTACAATGAGCAGTTCTTC | CASQLGGGAYNEQFF
TRBJ2-7 | TRBV5-1 | few | TRBD1 | TGCGCCAGCAGCTTGGGGGGACAGTACGAGCAGTACTTC | CASSLGGQYEQYF
TRBJ1-4 | TRBV7-2 | few | TRBD1 | TGTGCCAGCAGCCCACAGACAGGGTTTGAAAAACTGTTTTTT | CASSPQTGFEKLFF
TRBJ2-5 | TRBV12-3/TRBV12-4 | - | - | TGTGCCAGCAGGCCGGGAAACCAAGAGACCCAGTACTTC | CASRPGNQETQYF
TRBJ2-5 | TRBV7-9 | many | - | TGTGCCAGCAGCTCCGGGCCGTCCCTGGTCAGGACGGGCGAGACCCAGTACTTC | CASSSGPSLVRTGETQYF
TRBJ1-2 | TRBV13 | many | TRBD1 | TGTGCCAGCAGCCCGGTGGACAGGGACATCTCCTATGGCTACACCTTC | CASSPVDRDISYGYTF
TRBJ1-3 | TRBV9 | many | - | TGTGCCAGCGGTCGAGAGGGCACCATATATTTT | CASGREGTIYF
TRBJ2-1 | TRBV7-2 | many | - | TGTGCCAGCAGCTTACTGAGCCAGGGACATTCATACAATGAGCAGTTCTTC | CASSLLSQGHSYNEQFF
TRBJ1-5 | TRBV14 | many | TRBD1 | TGTGCCAGCAGCCAAGCCGGGACAGGGTATCAGCCCCAGCATTTT | CASSQAGTGYQPQHF
TRBJ2-7 | TRBV20-1 | few | - | TGCAGTGCTAGAGATGATGGGGACACCGATCCCTACGAGCAGTACTTC | CSARDDGDTDPYEQYF
TRBJ2-7 | TRBV27 | - | - | TGTGCCAGCAGGATCCTAAGTGGGGACTACGAGCAGTACTTC | CASRILSGDYEQYF
TRBJ1-1 | TRBV18 | many | - | TGTGCCAGCAGCCCCGGAAACACTGAAGCTTTCTTT | CASSPGNTEAFF
TRBJ1-1 | TRBV6-1 | many | - | TGTGCCAGCAGTGGGCGGACGGAGAGAACCGATGAAGCTTTCTTT | CASSGRTERTDEAFF
TRBJ2-2 | TRBV27 | many | - | TGTGCCAGCAGTCCAATACCGGGACACGCGAACACCGGGGAGCTGTTTTTT | CASSPIPGHANTGELFF
TRBJ1-4 | TRBV30 | - | TRBD1 | TGTGCCTGGGGACAGGGGTGGAGTGAAAAACTGTTTTTT | CAWGQGWSEKLFF
TRBJ2-6 | TRBV2 | - | - | TGTGCCAGCAGCGTTACAGCCGCCGGGGCCAACGTCCTGACTTTC | CASSVTAAGANVLTF
TRBJ1-5 | TRBV20-1 | - | TRBD1 | TGCAGTGCAAGGGACAGGACCAACATGTATCAGCCCCAGCATTTT | CSARDRTNMYQPQHF
TRBJ1-1 | TRBV7-9 | - | TRBD1 | TGTGCCAGCAGGGGACAGGGGTATTCTGAAGCTTTCTTT | CASRGQGYSEAFF
TRBJ2-3 | TRBV6-5 | - | - | TGTGCCAGCAGTTTAAGGCAGGGGATAGATACGCAGTATTTT | CASSLRQGIDTQYF
TRBJ1-5 | TRBV28 | - | TRBD1 | TGTGCCAGCAGTTTTTTTGGGACAGGGAAACTTCAGCCCCAGCATTTT | CASSFFGTGKLQPQHF